This TCR beta chain is drawn from a study of shared clonotypes between healthy human individuals. CD45RO-negative, CCR7-selected cells formed the naive CD8 fraction, which excluded terminally differentiated effector memory CD45RA+ cells. The data were produced by immunoSEQ multiplex PCR, yet TCRdb's version contains in-frame clones alone and is incomplete. Of about 2.2 million clones listed, 93% are singletons. CDR1 is LNHNV and CDR2 is YYDKDF in the germline V gene (reference sequence). This CDR3 has 15 residues. With 5 bases removed from V and 6 bases from J, the gap between germline ends came to 17 bases.

This chain joins TRBV15 and TRBJ2-1, with D possibly TRBD1 on 6 matching bases. Sequenced: naive CD8+ T cells from PBMCs. This sequence was found in a man aged 18-30 years in good health. Some clones in this sample may be carry-over from other donors' samples. CDR3 region: CATSGTTGMGNEQFF. CDR3 sequence (DNA): TGTGCCACCAGCGGAACTACAGGGATGGGCAATGAGCAGTTCTTC. The whole variable domain, filled in from reference TRBV15 and TRBJ2-1, reads DAMVIQNPRYQVTQFGKPVTLSCSQTLNHNVMYWYQQKSSQAPKLLFHYYDKDFNNEADTPDNFQSRRPNTSFCFLDIRSPGLGDTAMYLCATSGTTGMGNEQFFGPGTRLTVL.